This TCR beta chain was sequenced for a study of T cell repertoires in cytomegalovirus infection (dated by TCRdb to about 2019). For the study in its entirety: Recently identified HLA-C-restricted CMV epitopes, whose presentation resists viral immunomodulation, were targeted by peptide stimulations together with well-studied HLA-B-restricted epitopes. Donor HLA type was relevant to the analysis, as public TCR beta signatures indicated carriage of CMV infection together with the matching HLA type.

CDR1 LGHNA and CDR2 YSLEER are derived from the germline V gene. The CDR3, cysteine through phenylalanine, is 18 amino acids long. The CDR3 DNA has 54 bases and is translated from base 1. Trimming takes 0 bases from V and 1 base from J, and the germline ends sit 16 bases apart. Read against the paper, the sample's treatment or condition label means: in vitro stimulation with specific CMV peptide epitopes to enrich CMV-specific T cells. On the study overall, not on this receptor specifically: The ex vivo response was dominated by HLA-C-restricted CMV-specific TCR beta clonotypes, which also provided the single most frequent clonotype in two of eight donors. Carriers of CMV infection plus the relevant HLA type were discriminated by the cumulative frequency of public TCR beta family members in the study cohort and in an independent roughly 340-donor cohort.

In regard to this clonotype: The antigen this receptor binds is unknown. No much larger clonotype is one base removed from it; base qualities were not supplied.

TCRdb lists the instrument as Illumina HiSeq 1500. The public reads were run again by TCRdb, first through fastp at Q25 and then through MiXCR, and only productive beta chains were kept. Entries are consolidated by CDR3 protein sequence, retaining the most common genes and DNA. This sample gives 700,000 to 950,000 distinct CDR3 sequences in total; about 30% of them show up just once. Jointly, the top ten make up around 11% of the sample. The source material was cultured CD8+ T cells from PBMCs, sampled from culture after CMV antigen stimulation. This TCR was recovered from a human donor in good health (CMV status not recorded). Some clones in this sample may be carry-over from other donors' samples. This sequence uses TRBV4-3 and TRBJ1-5, and perhaps TRBD1 as D gene, on 6 matching bases. In nucleotides, the sequence is TGCGCCAGCAGCCAAGATAGTCCGGGGGCGAGGAGCAATCAGCCCCAGCATTTT. It translates to CASSQDSPGARSNQPQHF.